This T cell receptor beta chain appears in the sequencing data of a study of type 1 and type 2 diabetes patients. Study background: T cells were magnetically sorted from PBMCs as CD4+ or CD8+ subsets.

Amplification started from genomic DNA. A primer set of 30 forward and 13 reverse primers amplified the CDR3. Each CDR3 protein is one row after TCRdb ran MiXCR on the multiplex PCR reads. The sample holds about 290,000 distinct CDR3 sequences; 47% are singletons and the top ten take roughly an eighth. Germline CDR1 is MNHNS and CDR2 is SASEGT. The V gene lost 2 bases and the J gene lost 10 bases, with 20 bases spanning the gap. The CDR3 is made up of 15 amino acids. The genes are TRBV6-1 and TRBJ1-1, with no clear D. The specimen was peripheral blood mononuclear cells (PBMCs). The receptor comes from a man aged 18 to 30 with type 2 diabetes. In nucleotides, the CDR3 is TGTGCCAGCAGTGAATGGACGCAGTGGGAAGAGGGAGCTTTCTTT. Translation: CASSEWTQWEEGAFF.